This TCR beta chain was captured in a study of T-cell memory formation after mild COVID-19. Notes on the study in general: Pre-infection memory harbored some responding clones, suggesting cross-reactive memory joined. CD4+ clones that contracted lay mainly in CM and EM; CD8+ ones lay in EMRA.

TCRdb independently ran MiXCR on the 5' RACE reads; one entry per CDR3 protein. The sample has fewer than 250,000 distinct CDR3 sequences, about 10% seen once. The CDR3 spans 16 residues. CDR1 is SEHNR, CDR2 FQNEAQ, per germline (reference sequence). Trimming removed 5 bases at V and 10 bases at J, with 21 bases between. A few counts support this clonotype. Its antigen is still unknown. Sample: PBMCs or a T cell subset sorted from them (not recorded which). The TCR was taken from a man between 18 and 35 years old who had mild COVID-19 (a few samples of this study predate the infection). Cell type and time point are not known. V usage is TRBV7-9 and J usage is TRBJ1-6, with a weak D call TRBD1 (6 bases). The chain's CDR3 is CASSETAGHNSSPLHF. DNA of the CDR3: TGTGCCAGCAGCGAAACCGCGGGACACAACTCATCACCCCTCCACTTT.